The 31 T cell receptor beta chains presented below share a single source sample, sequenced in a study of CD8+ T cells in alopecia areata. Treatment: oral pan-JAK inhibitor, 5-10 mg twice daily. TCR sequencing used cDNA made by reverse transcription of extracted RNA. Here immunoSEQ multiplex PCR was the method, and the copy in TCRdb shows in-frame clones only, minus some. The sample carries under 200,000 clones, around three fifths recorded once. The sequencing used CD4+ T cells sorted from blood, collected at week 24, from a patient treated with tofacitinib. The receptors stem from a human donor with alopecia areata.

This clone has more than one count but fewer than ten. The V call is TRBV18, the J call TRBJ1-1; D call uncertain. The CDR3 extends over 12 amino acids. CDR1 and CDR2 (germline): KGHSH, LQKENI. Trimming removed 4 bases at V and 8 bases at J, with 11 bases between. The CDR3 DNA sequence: TGTGCCAGCTCACTGGTGGGCGGCGAAGCTTTCTTT. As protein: CASSLVGGEAFF.

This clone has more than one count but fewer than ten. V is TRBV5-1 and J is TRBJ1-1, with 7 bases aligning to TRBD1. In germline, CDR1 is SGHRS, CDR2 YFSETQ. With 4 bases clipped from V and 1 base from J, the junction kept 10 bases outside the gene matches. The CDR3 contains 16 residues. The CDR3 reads CASSISPGQKNTEAFF. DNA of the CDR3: TGCGCCAGCAGCATTTCACCGGGACAGAAGAACACTGAAGCTTTCTTT.

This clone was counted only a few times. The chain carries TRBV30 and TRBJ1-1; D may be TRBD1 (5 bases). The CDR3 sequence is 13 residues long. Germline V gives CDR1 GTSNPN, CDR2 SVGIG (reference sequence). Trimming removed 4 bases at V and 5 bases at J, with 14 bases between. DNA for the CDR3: TGTGCCTGGACTTGGATTTGGGGGACTGAAGCTTTCTTT. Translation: CAWTWIWGTEAFF.

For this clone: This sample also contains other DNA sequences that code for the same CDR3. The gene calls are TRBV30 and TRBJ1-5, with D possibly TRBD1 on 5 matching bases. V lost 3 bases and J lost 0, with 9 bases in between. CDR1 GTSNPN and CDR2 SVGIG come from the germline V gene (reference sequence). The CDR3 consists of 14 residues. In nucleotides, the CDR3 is TGTGCCTGGAGCGGGGGAGTTAGCAATCAGCCCCAGCATTTT. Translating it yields CAWSGGVSNQPQHF.

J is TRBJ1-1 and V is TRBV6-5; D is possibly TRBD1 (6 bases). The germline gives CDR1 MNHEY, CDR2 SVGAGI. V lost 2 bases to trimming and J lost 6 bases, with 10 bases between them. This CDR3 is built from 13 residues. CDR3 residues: CASSYAGAAEAFF. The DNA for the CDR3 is TGTGCCAGCAGTTACGCGGGGGCGGCTGAAGCTTTCTTT.

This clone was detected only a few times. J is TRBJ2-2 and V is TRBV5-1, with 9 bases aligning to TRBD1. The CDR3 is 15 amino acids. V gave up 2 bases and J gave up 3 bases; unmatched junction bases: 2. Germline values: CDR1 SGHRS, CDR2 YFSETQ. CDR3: CASSLQGADTGELFF. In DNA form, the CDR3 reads TGCGCCAGCAGCTTACAGGGGGCCGACACCGGGGAGCTGTTTTTT.

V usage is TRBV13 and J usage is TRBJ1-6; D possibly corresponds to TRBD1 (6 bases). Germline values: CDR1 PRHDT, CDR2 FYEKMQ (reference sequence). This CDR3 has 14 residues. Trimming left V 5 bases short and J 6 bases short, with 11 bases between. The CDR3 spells CASSPRGSNSPLHF. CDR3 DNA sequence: TGTGCCAGCAGCCCCAGGGGTTCTAATTCACCCCTCCACTTT.

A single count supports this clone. CDR3 nucleotides: TGCAGCGTTGTAAGGTCAGCCAATGAGCAGTTCTTC. This gives the protein CSVVRSANEQFF. The V and J genes are TRBV29-1 and TRBJ2-1, with D unclear. The germline gives CDR1 SQVTM, CDR2 ANQGSEA. This CDR3 is built from 12 residues. Between the trimmed V and J ends, which lost 4 bases and 6 bases, there was a span of 10 bases.

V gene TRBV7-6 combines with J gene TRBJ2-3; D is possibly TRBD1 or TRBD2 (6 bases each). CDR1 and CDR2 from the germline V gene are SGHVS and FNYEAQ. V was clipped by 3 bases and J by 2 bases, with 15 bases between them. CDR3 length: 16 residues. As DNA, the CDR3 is TGTGCCAGCAGCTTCGACCGGGGGCCTCCCACAGATACGCAGTATTTT. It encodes CASSFDRGPPTDTQYF.

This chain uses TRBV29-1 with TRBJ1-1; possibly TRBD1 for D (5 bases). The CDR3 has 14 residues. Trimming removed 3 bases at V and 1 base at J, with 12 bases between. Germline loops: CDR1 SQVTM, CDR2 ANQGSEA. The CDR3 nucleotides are TGCAGCGTTGAGAAGAACAGGCCGAACACTGAAGCTTTCTTT. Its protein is CSVEKNRPNTEAFF.

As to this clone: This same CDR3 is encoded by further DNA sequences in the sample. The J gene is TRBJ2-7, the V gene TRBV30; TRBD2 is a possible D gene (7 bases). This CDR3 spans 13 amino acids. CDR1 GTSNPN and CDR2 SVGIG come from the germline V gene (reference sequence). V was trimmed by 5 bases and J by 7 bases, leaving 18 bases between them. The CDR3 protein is CAWWARGAKEQYF. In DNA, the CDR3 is TGTGCCTGGTGGGCCCGGGGGGCAAAAGAGCAGTACTTC.

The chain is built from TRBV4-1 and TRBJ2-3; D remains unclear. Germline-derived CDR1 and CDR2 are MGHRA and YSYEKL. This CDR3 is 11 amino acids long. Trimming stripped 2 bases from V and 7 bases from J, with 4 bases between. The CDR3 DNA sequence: TGCGCCAGCAGCCAAATGAATACGCAGTATTTT. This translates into CASSQMNTQYF.

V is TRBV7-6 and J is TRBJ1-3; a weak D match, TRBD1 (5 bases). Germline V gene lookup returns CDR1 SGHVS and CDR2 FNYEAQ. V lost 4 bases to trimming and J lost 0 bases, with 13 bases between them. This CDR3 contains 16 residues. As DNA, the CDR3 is TGTGCCAGCAGCTCGCTCACGGGACTCTCTGGAAACACCATATATTTT. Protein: CASSSLTGLSGNTIYF.

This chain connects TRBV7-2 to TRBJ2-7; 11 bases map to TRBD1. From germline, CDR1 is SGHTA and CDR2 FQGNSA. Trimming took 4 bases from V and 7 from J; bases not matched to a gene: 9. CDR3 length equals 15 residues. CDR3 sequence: CASSSRTGGAREQYF. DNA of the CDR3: TGTGCCAGCAGCTCTCGGACAGGGGGCGCGAGGGAGCAGTACTTC. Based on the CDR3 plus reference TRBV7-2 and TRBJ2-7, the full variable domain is GAGVSQSPSNKVTEKGKDVELRCDPISGHTALYWYRQSLGQGLEFLIYFQGNSAPDKSGLPSDRFSAERTGGSVSTLTIQRTQQEDSAVYLCASSSRTGGAREQYFGPGTRLTVT.

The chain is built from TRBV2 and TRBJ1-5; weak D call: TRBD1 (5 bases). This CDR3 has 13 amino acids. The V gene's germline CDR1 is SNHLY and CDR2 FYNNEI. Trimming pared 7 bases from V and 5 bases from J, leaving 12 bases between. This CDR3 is CASTRDRDQPQHF. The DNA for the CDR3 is TGTGCCAGCACGAGGGACCGAGATCAGCCCCAGCATTTT.

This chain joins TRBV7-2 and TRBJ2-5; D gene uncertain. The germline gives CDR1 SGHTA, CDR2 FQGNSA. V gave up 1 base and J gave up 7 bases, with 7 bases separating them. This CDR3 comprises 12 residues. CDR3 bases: TGTGCCAGCAGCTTAGGAAGAGGGACCCAGTACTTC. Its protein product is CASSLGRGTQYF. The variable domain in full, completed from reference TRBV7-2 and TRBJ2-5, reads GAGVSQSPSNKVTEKGKDVELRCDPISGHTALYWYRQSLGQGLEFLIYFQGNSAPDKSGLPSDRFSAERTGGSVSTLTIQRTQQEDSAVYLCASSLGRGTQYFGPGTRLLVL.

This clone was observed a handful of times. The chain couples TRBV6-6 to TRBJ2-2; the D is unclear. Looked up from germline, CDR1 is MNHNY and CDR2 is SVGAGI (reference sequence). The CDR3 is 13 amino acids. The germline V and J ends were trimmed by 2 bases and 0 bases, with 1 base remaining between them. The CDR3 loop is CASSYTNTGELFF. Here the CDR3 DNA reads TGTGCCAGCAGTTACACGAACACCGGGGAGCTGTTTTTT.

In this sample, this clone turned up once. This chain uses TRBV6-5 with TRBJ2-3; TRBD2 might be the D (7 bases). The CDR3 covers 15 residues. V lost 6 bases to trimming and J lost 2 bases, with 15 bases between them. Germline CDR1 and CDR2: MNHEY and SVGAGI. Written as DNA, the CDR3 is TGTGCCAGCAGCCCTCCGGGGGGCCACACAGATACGCAGTATTTT. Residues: CASSPPGGHTDTQYF.

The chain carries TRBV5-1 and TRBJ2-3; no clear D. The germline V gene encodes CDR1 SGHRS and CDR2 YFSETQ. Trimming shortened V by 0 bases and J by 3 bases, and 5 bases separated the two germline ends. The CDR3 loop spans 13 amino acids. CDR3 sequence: CASSLGRTDTQYF. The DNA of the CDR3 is TGCGCCAGCAGCTTGGGACGGACAGATACGCAGTATTTT.

The CDR3 reads CSVGGQGVSGYTF. In nucleotides, the CDR3 is TGCAGCGTTGGTGGACAGGGGGTATCTGGCTACACCTTC. The chain is built from TRBV29-1 and TRBJ1-2; 10 nucleotides match TRBD1. Germline-derived CDR1 and CDR2 are SQVTM and ANQGSEA. The trim removed 4 bases at V and 7 bases at J, leaving 6 bases unmatched. The CDR3 contains 13 residues.

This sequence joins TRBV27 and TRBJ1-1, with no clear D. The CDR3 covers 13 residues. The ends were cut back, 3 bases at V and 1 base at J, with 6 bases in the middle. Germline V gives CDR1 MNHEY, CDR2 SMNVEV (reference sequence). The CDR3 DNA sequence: TGTGCCAGCAGTTTTCAGCAGAACACTGAAGCTTTCTTT. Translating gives CASSFQQNTEAFF.

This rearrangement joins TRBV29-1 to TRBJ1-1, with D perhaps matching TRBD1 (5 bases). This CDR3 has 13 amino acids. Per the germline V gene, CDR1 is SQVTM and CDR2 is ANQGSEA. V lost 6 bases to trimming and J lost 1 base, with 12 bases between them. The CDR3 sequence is CSVHGAQNTEAFF. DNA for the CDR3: TGCAGCGTCCACGGGGCCCAGAACACTGAAGCTTTCTTT.

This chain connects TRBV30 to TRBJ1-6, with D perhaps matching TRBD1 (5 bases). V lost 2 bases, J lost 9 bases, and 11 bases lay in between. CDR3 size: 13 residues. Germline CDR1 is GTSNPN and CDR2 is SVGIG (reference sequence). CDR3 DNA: TGTGCCTGGAGTACGGGGAGGGGTTCACCCCTCCACTTT. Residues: CAWSTGRGSPLHF.

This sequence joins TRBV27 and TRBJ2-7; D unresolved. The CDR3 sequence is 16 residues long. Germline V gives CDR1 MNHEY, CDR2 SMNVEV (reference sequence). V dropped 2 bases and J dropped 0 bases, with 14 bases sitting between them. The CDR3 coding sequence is TGTGCCAGCAGTTTAACTGGAGCGTACACCTCCTACGAGCAGTACTTC. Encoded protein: CASSLTGAYTSYEQYF.

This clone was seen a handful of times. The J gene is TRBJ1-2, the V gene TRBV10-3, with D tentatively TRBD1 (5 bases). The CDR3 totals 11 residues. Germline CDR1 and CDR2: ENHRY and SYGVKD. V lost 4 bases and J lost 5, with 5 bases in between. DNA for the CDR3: TGTGCCATCAGTGGGGGGTATGGCTACACCTTC. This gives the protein CAISGGYGYTF.

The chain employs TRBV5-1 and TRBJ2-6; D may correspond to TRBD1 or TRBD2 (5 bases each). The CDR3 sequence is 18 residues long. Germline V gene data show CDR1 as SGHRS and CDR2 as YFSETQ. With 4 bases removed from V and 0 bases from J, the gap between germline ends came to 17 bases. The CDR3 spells CASSTGRSLGSGANVLTF. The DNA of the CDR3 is TGCGCCAGCAGCACGGGACGTAGTCTAGGCTCTGGGGCCAACGTCCTGACTTTC.

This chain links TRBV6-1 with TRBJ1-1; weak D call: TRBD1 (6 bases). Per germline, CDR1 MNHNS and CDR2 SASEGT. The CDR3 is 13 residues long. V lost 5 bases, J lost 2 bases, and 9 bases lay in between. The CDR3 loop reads CASSRTVNTEAFF. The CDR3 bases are TGTGCCAGCAGTCGGACAGTTAACACTGAAGCTTTCTTT.

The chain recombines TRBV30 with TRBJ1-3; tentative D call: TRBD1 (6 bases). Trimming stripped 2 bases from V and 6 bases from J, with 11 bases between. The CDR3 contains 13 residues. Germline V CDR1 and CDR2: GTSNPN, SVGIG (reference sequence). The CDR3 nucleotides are TGTGCCTGGAGTACCGGGACACTAAACACCATATATTTT. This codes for CAWSTGTLNTIYF.

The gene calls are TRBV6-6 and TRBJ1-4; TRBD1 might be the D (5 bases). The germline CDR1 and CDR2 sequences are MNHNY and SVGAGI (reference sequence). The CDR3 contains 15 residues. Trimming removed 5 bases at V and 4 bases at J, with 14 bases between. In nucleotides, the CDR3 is TGTGCCAGCAGTGGGCGGGACGGCGGTAATGAAAAACTGTTTTTT. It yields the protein CASSGRDGGNEKLFF.

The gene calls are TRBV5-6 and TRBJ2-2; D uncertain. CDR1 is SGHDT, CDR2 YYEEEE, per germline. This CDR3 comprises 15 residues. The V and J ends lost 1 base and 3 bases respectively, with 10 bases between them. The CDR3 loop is CASSLSRLYTGELFF. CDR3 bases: TGTGCCAGCAGCTTGAGCAGGCTGTACACCGGGGAGCTGTTTTTT.

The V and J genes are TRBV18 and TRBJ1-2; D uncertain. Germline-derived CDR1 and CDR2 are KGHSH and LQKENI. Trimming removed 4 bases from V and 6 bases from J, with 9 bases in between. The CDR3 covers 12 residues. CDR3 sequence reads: CASSRLIDGYTF. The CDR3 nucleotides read TGTGCCAGCTCACGGTTGATAGATGGCTACACCTTC. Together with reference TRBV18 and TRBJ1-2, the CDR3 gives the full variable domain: NAGVMQNPRHLVRRRGQEARLRCSPMKGHSHVYWYRQLPEEGLKFMVYLQKENIIDESGMPKERFSAEFPKEGPSILRIQQVVRGDSAAYFCASSRLIDGYTFGSGTRLTVV.